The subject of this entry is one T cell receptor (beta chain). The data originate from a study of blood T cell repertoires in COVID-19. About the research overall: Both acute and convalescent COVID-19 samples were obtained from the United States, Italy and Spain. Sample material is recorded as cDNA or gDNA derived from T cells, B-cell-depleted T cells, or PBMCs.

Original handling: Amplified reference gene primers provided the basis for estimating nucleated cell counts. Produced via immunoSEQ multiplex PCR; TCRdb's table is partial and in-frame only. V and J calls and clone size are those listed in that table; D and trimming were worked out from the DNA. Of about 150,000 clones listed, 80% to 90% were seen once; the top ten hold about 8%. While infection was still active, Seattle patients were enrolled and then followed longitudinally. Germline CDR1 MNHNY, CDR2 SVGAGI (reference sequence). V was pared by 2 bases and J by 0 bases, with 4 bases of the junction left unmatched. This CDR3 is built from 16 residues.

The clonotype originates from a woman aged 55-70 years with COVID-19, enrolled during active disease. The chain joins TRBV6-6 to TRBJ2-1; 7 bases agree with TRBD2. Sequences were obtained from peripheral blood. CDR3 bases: TGTGCCAGCAGTTACGCGCCGGGGGGCTCCTACAATGAGCAGTTCTTC. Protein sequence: CASSYAPGGSYNEQFF.